This record concerns one T cell receptor (beta chain) sequence. The antigen is not known. Germline CDR1 SNHLY, CDR2 FYNNEI. CDR3 size: 15 residues. The V end was cut by 7 bases, the J end by 3 bases, with 16 bases between. Treatment described: roughly nine-day PBMC culture with coronavirus spike peptide pools or control peptides (ViraFEST assay). Peptide pools at around 10 ug/ml, together with roughly 10 IU/ml IL-2, were added to cultures of two million PBMCs per well. The sample comes from a study of vaccination and CD4 T cells after COVID-19. Study-wide context: Diagnosis preceded the drawing of post-COVID samples by a median roughly 93 days (range 35 to 161). General observations from the study: Convalescent patients' vaccine-specific clones were spike mono-reactive in 304 of 307 cases. The median SARS-CoV-2-reactive clonotype number increased from around 19 to 38, without statistical significance.

The Oncomine TCR Beta short-read assay was applied to DNA of cultured CD4+ T cells. From the PCR reads, TCRdb called clonotypes with MiXCR, one entry per CDR3 protein. There are about 12,000 distinct CDR3 sequences in the sample; approximately 60% occur only once, and under 25% lies in the top ten. This chain uses TRBV2 with TRBJ1-5, with D uncertain. Material for sequencing was CD4+ T cells from blood, cultured in vitro. This clonotype originated in a human donor who had recovered from COVID-19. CDR3 amino acids: CASIKSIGDNQPQHF. The CDR3 nucleotides are TGTGCCAGCATCAAATCCATCGGGGACAATCAGCCCCAGCATTTT.